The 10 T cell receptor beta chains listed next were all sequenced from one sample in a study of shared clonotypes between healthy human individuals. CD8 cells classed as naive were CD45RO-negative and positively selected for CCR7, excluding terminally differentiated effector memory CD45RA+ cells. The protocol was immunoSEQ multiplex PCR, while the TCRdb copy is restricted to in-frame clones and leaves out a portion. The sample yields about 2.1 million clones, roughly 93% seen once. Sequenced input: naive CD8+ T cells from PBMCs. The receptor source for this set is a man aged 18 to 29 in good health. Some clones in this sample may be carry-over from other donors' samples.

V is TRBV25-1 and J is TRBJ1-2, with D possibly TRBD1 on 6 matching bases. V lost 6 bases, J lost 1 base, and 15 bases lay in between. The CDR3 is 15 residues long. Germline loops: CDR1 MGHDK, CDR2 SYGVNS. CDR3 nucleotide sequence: TGTGCCAGCAGGGGGCTACAGGGAGATAACTATGGCTACACCTTC. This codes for CASRGLQGDNYGYTF.

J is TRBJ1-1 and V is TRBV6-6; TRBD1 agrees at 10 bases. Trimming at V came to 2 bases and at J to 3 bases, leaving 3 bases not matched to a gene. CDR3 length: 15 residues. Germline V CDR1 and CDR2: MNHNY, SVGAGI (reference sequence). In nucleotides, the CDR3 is TGTGCCAGCAGTTACCCGACAGGGGGCGACACTGAAGCTTTCTTT. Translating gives CASSYPTGGDTEAFF.

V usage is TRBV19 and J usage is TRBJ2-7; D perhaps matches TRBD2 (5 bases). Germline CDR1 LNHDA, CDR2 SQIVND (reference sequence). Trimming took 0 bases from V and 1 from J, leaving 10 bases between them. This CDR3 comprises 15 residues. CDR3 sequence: CASSIDMEDSYEQYF. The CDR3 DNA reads TGTGCCAGTAGTATAGATATGGAGGATTCCTACGAGCAGTACTTC.

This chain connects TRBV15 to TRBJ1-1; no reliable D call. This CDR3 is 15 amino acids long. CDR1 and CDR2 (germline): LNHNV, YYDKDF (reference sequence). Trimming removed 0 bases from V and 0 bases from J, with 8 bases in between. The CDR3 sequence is CATSRDGWLNTEAFF. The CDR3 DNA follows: TGTGCCACCAGCAGAGATGGATGGTTGAACACTGAAGCTTTCTTT.

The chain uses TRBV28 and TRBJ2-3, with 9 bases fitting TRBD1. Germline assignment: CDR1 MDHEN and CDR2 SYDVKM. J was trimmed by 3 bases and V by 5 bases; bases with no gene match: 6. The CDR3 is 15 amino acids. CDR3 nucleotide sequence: TGTGCCAGCAGTATGACAGGGGGTTGGACAGATACGCAGTATTTT. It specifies CASSMTGGWTDTQYF.

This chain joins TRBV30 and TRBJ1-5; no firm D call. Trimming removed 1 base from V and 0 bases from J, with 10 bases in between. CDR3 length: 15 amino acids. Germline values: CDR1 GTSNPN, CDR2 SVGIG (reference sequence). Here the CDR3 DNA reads TGTGCCTGGAGTGGGTCAGACTATAGCAATCAGCCCCAGCATTTT. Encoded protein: CAWSGSDYSNQPQHF.

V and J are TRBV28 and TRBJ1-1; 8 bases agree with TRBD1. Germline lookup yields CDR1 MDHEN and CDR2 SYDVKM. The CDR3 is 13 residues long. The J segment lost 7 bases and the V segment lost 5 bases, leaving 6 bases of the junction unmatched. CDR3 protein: CASSPDRGSEAFF. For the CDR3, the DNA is TGTGCCAGCAGTCCTGACAGGGGCAGTGAAGCTTTCTTT.

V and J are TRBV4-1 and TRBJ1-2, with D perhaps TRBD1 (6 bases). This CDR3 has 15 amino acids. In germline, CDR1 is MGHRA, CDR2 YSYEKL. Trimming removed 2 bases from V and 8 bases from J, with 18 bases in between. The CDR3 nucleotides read TGCGCCAGCAGCCAACGATACAGGGACGAAGGCGGCTACACCTTC. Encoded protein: CASSQRYRDEGGYTF.

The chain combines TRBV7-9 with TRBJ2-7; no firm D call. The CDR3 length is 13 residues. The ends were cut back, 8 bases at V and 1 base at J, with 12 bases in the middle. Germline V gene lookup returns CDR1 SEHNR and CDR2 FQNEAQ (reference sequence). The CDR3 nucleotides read TGTGCCAGCCGTCGGGTCGGGTCCTACGAGCAGTACTTC. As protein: CASRRVGSYEQYF. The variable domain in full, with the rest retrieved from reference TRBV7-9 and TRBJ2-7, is DTGVSQNPRHKITKRGQNVTFRCDPISEHNRLYWYRQTLGQGPEFLTYFQNEAQLEKSRLLSDRFSAERPKGSFSTLEIQRTEQGDSAMYLCASRRVGSYEQYFGPGTRLTVT.

In DNA, the CDR3 is TGTGCCAGCGCCATAGGCCCCCGACTAGCCACCAGTGAGCAGTTCTTC. Translation gives CASAIGPRLATSEQFF. The genes are TRBV27 and TRBJ2-1; 7 bases are a match to TRBD2. The CDR3 is 16 residues long. The V and J ends lost 8 bases and 9 bases, in that order; junction bases with no gene match: 19. Germline V gene sequence: CDR1 MNHEY, CDR2 SMNVEV (reference sequence).